A selection of T cell receptor beta chains follows, all from one sample in a study of blood T cell repertoires in COVID-19. Libraries were prepared by immunoSEQ multiplex PCR; TCRdb keeps only in-frame clonotypes and omits some of them. This sample yields roughly 260,000 clones, of which about 88% are seen a single time; around 2% belongs to the top ten. Material for sequencing was peripheral blood. The receptors originated from a woman in her forties who had recovered from COVID-19. CDR3s include the opening cysteine and the closing phenylalanine or tryptophan. A D gene is named only where the DNA matches it firmly. Rows give clone size only sometimes, using once, few, many, or a class for an expanded clone.

j_call	d_call	clone_size	v_call	cdr3_length	cdr3_nt	cdr3_aa
TRBJ2-1	TRBD1	NA	TRBV6-5	15	TGTGCCAGCAAAACCGACAGGGGAGTTTACAATGAGCAGTTCTTC	CASKTDRGVYNEQFF
TRBJ2-5	TRBD2	NA	TRBV18	13	TGTGCCAGCTCAACGGGACTAGCAGAGACCCAGTACTTC	CASSTGLAETQYF
TRBJ1-4	TRBD1	NA	TRBV19	16	TGTGCCAGTAGTATCGACTACAGGGGGCAGGGTGAAAAACTGTTTTTT	CASSIDYRGQGEKLFF
TRBJ1-2	TRBD1	NA	TRBV9	13	TGTGCCAGCAGCGGGACAGGACTTTATGGCTACACCTTC	CASSGTGLYGYTF
TRBJ1-4	TRBD1	NA	TRBV4-3	16	TGCGCCAGCAGCCAAGAATACAGGGGCATCAATGAAAAACTGTTTTTT	CASSQEYRGINEKLFF
TRBJ2-7	TRBD1	once	TRBV5-1	16	TGCGCCAGCAGCTCTACGAGGACAGGGATCACCCACGAGCAGTACTTC	CASSSTRTGITHEQYF
TRBJ2-1	NA	NA	TRBV7-2	11	TGTGCCAGCAGCCCGGCGGGTGAGCAGTTCTTC	CASSPAGEQFF
TRBJ1-2	TRBD1	NA	TRBV7-2	19	TGTGCCAGCAGCTTAAGCCCCCCCCGACGGGACAGGGGTTCCTATGGCTACACCTTC	CASSLSPPRRDRGSYGYTF
TRBJ1-2	TRBD1	NA	TRBV4-2	16	TGTGCCAGCAGCACCCGGGACAGGGGGTCTGGATATGGCTACACCTTC	CASSTRDRGSGYGYTF
TRBJ2-6	NA	NA	TRBV7-2	15	TGTGCCAGCAGCTCAGGGGGGTCTGGGGCCAACGTCCTGACTTTC	CASSSGGSGANVLTF
TRBJ2-7	NA	NA	TRBV4-2	16	TGTGCCAGCAGCCAAGACGGCACTGCCCTAGACCACGAGCAGTACTTC	CASSQDGTALDHEQYF
TRBJ1-2	NA	NA	TRBV7-2	13	TGTGCCAGCAGCCCGGAGCGTAACTATGGCTACACCTTC	CASSPERNYGYTF
TRBJ2-7	TRBD1	NA	TRBV19	13	TGTGCCAGTAGTACCGGACAGGGCCCCGAGCAGTACTTC	CASSTGQGPEQYF
TRBJ1-3	NA	few	TRBV5-1	12	TGCGCCAGCAGCGCGTCAGGGGACACCATATATTTT	CASSASGDTIYF
TRBJ1-5	NA	NA	TRBV28	12	TGTGCCAGCAGTTCGACAGATCAGCCCCAGCATTTT	CASSSTDQPQHF
TRBJ2-2	TRBD2	NA	TRBV5-1	15	TGCGCCAGCAGCTTTAGCGGGGGGATCGACGGGGAGCTGTTTTTT	CASSFSGGIDGELFF
TRBJ2-7	NA	NA	TRBV7-2	16	TGTGCCAGCAGCTTAGATACCCCCAGGGCCTCCTACGAGCAGTACTTC	CASSLDTPRASYEQYF
TRBJ2-3	TRBD1	NA	TRBV5-1	16	TGCGCCAGCAGCAGCCGGGACAGGGGTGTCACAGATACGCAGTATTTT	CASSSRDRGVTDTQYF
TRBJ1-6	NA	NA	TRBV2	14	TGTGCCAGCAGTGAAACGACAGAGTCCACACCCCTCCACTTT	CASSETTESTPLHF
TRBJ2-1	NA	many	TRBV30	14	TGTGCCTGGCGCCGAGCGGCTTCCTACAATGAGCAGTTCTTC	CAWRRAASYNEQFF
TRBJ2-5	TRBD1	NA	TRBV24-1	15	TGTGCCACCAGCGACCACAGGGGGCTCGTGGAGACCCAGTACTTC	CATSDHRGLVETQYF
TRBJ2-7	NA	NA	TRBV18	14	TGTGCCAGCTCACCACCGGCAGGGTGGTACGAGCAGTACTTC	CASSPPAGWYEQYF
TRBJ1-2	TRBD1	NA	TRBV3-1/TRBV3-2	17	TGTGCCAGCAGCCAAGGGGACGCAGGGGGCAGTCGGAATGGCTACACCTTC	CASSQGDAGGSRNGYTF
TRBJ1-2	NA	NA	TRBV1	12	TGCACCAGAACAAGGACAAGCTATGGCTACACCTTC	CTRTRTSYGYTF
TRBJ1-1	NA	NA	TRBV25-1	11	TGTGCCAGCGACGGGGACACTGAAGCTTTCTTT	CASDGDTEAFF
TRBJ2-7	TRBD1	NA	TRBV5-1	15	TGCGCCAGCAGCTTAGGACAGGGGGCTGCATACGAGCAGTACTTC	CASSLGQGAAYEQYF
TRBJ2-1	NA	NA	TRBV5-4	15	TGTGCCAGCAGCTCGGGGAGTTACTCCTACAATGAGCAGTTCTTC	CASSSGSYSYNEQFF
TRBJ2-1	TRBD1	NA	TRBV18	15	TGTGCCAGCTCACCAAGACAGGGGTACTACAATGAGCAGTTCTTC	CASSPRQGYYNEQFF
TRBJ1-5	TRBD1	NA	TRBV6-2/TRBV6-3	19	TGTGCCAGCAGTTACGACTCCGGGACAGGGGGTTCAGGATATCAGCCCCAGCATTTT	CASSYDSGTGGSGYQPQHF
TRBJ2-3	TRBD2	NA	TRBV4-2	16	TGTGCCAGCAGCCCCGGGCGTGGGGGGGGCACAGATACGCAGTATTTT	CASSPGRGGGTDTQYF
TRBJ2-3	TRBD1	NA	TRBV24-1	15	TGTGCCACCAGTATCCGGACAGGGGTTAGAGATACGCAGTATTTT	CATSIRTGVRDTQYF
TRBJ1-2	TRBD1	NA	TRBV28	12	TGTGCCAGCCAGGGACAGGTCTATGGCTACACCTTC	CASQGQVYGYTF
TRBJ1-6	NA	NA	TRBV7-2	16	TGTGCCAGCAGCTTGCAACGGGGGACGGCTAATTCACCCCTCCACTTT	CASSLQRGTANSPLHF
TRBJ2-5	TRBD2	once	TRBV11-3	15	TGTGCCAGCAGCAGGTCAGCGGGAAGGTCGGAGACCCAGTACTTC	CASSRSAGRSETQYF
TRBJ1-2	NA	NA	TRBV29-1	12	TGCAGCGTTGTAGGGGCTAACTATGGCTACACCTTC	CSVVGANYGYTF
TRBJ1-6	TRBD1	NA	TRBV11-3	15	TGTGCCAGCACGGACAGGGGAAGAAATAATTCACCCCTCCACTTT	CASTDRGRNNSPLHF
TRBJ2-7	NA	once	TRBV28	12	TGTGCCAGCAGTTCCCCTCCTCTTGAGCAGTACTTC	CASSSPPLEQYF
TRBJ2-2	TRBD2	NA	TRBV27	16	TGTGCCAGCCGGAAGGGGACTAGCGGAAACACCGGGGAGCTGTTTTTT	CASRKGTSGNTGELFF
TRBJ1-5	NA	once	TRBV5-5	15	TGTGCCAGCAGCCAAGGGACTCTCACACGTCAGCCCCAGCATTTT	CASSQGTLTRQPQHF
TRBJ2-7	NA	NA	TRBV7-6	14	TGTGCCAGCAGCTTAGATCCGGGGTCCTACGAGCAGTACTTC	CASSLDPGSYEQYF
TRBJ2-4	TRBD1	NA	TRBV27	15	TGTGCCAGCAGTTTAAGGGGACAACAGGGGAACATTCAGTACTTC	CASSLRGQQGNIQYF
TRBJ1-4	TRBD1	NA	TRBV6-5	15	TGTGCCAGCAGGGTAACAGGGGGGCCGAATGAAAAACTGTTTTTT	CASRVTGGPNEKLFF
TRBJ2-1	TRBD2	NA	TRBV6-1	15	TGTGCCAGCAGTGAAGGACTAGCGGGAGGCGGTGAGCAGTTCTTC	CASSEGLAGGGEQFF
TRBJ1-5	NA	NA	TRBV2	13	TGTGCCAGCTCGACTCAAAGCTATCAGCCCCAGCATTTT	CASSTQSYQPQHF
TRBJ1-3	NA	NA	TRBV18	17	TGTGCCAGCTCACCAGCATATAGACAGAGCTCTGGAAACACCATATATTTT	CASSPAYRQSSGNTIYF
TRBJ2-3	NA	NA	TRBV19	15	TGTGCCAGTAGTATAGCCCAGGGAAGGGCAGATACGCAGTATTTT	CASSIAQGRADTQYF
TRBJ2-2	NA	NA	TRBV5-1	16	TGCGCCAGCAGCTTGGAGGGCCAGGGGAACACCGGGGAGCTGTTTTTT	CASSLEGQGNTGELFF
TRBJ1-2	NA	NA	TRBV2	14	TGTGCCAGCAGCGCCGCCCGGGACTTACCGGGCTACACCTTC	CASSAARDLPGYTF
TRBJ2-6	NA	NA	TRBV19	12	TGTGCCAGTAAGGCAGGGTCGAACGTCCTGACTTTC	CASKAGSNVLTF
TRBJ2-2	TRBD2	NA	TRBV19	15	TGTGCCAGTAGTATCTCGGGGGGAAACACCGGGGAGCTGTTTTTT	CASSISGGNTGELFF
TRBJ1-4	NA	NA	TRBV28	16	TGTGCCAGCAGCCTGACTAAGCCCGCAACTAATGAAAAACTGTTTTTT	CASSLTKPATNEKLFF
TRBJ2-6	TRBD1	NA	TRBV19	17	TGTGCCAGTACCCCGGGACAGTCAAGCTCTGGGGCCAACGTCCTGACTTTC	CASTPGQSSSGANVLTF